The 32 T cell receptor beta chains below were found in one sample sequenced in a study of technical replicates of blood from a handful of donors. Sequencing used immunoSEQ multiplex PCR; TCRdb keeps in-frame clones, though not all of them. The sample contains about 69,000 clones, about 87% of which appear only once. Sequencing was carried out using PBMCs. Receptors originate from a human donor in good health. Some clones in this sample may be carry-over from other donors' samples.

This chain uses TRBV27 with TRBJ2-1; TRBD2 aligns across 8 bases. The J segment lost 8 bases and the V segment lost 4 bases, leaving 10 bases of the junction unmatched. CDR3 size: 15 residues. Germline V gene sequence: CDR1 MNHEY, CDR2 SMNVEV (reference sequence). The chain's CDR3 is CASSSSGPPGDEQFF. The CDR3 bases are TGTGCCAGCAGTTCTAGCGGGCCTCCTGGGGATGAGCAGTTCTTC.

The genes are TRBV29-1 and TRBJ2-5, with D possibly TRBD1 on 5 matching bases. V was pared by 3 bases and J by 0 bases, with 8 bases between. Germline values: CDR1 SQVTM, CDR2 ANQGSEA. The CDR3 consists of 13 residues. The CDR3 is CSVEWTHQETQYF. The DNA for the CDR3 is TGCAGCGTTGAGTGGACACACCAAGAGACCCAGTACTTC.

V and J are TRBV9 and TRBJ1-2; D uncertain. The germline gives CDR1 SGDLS, CDR2 YYNGEE. V was pared by 3 bases and J by 4 bases, with 10 bases between. The CDR3 consists of 13 residues. CDR3 nucleotide sequence: TGTGCCAGCAGCGGAGGGTACCCCTATGGCTACACCTTC. Translated, it gives CASSGGYPYGYTF.

This sequence joins TRBV16 and TRBJ1-4; D unclear. Germline values: CDR1 KGHSY, CDR2 FQNENV. Trimming left V 5 bases short and J 3 bases short, with 19 bases between. The CDR3 is 17 residues long. In DNA form, the CDR3 reads TGTGCCAGCAGCGTTGGACTTATGGGGAAAGCTAATGAAAAACTGTTTTTT. This encodes CASSVGLMGKANEKLFF. Looking up the rest from reference TRBV16 and TRBJ1-4 gives the full variable domain: GEEVAQTPKHLVRGEGQKAKLYCAPIKGHSYVFWYQQVLKNEFKFLISFQNENVFDETGMPKERFSAKCLPNSPCSLEIQATKLEDSAVYFCASSVGLMGKANEKLFFGSGTQLSVL.

The chain links TRBV7-2 to TRBJ2-5; D gene uncertain. This CDR3 comprises 12 residues. Per the germline V gene, CDR1 is SGHTA and CDR2 is FQGNSA. V lost 0 bases, J lost 5 bases, and 4 bases lay in between. The CDR3 sequence: CASSLALETQYF. The CDR3 DNA reads as TGTGCCAGCAGCTTAGCTCTGGAGACCCAGTACTTC.

J is TRBJ2-3 and V is TRBV19; 9 positions agree with TRBD2. The CDR3 totals 13 residues. Germline values: CDR1 LNHDA, CDR2 SQIVND (reference sequence). The V segment lost 6 bases and the J segment 6 bases; nucleotides outside the gene matches: 4. DNA of the CDR3: TGTGCCAGTAGAGATGCGGGAGGGGATACGCAGTATTTT. Protein sequence: CASRDAGGDTQYF.

This chain uses TRBV5-1 with TRBJ1-2; 7 nucleotides agree with TRBD1. CDR3 length: 12 amino acids. CDR1 and CDR2 from the germline V gene are SGHRS and YFSETQ. V lost 2 bases to trimming and J lost 7 bases; unmatched junction nucleotides: 2. CDR3 nucleotides: TGCGCCAGCAGCTTACAGGGGTCTGGCTACACCTTC. The encoded protein is CASSLQGSGYTF.

The chain recombines TRBV4-2 with TRBJ1-2, with 7 bases fitting TRBD1. CDR1 is LGHNA and CDR2 is YNFKEQ in the germline V gene. Unmatched junction bases numbered 3, after V lost 0 bases and J lost 2 bases. The CDR3 spans 15 residues. CDR3 bases: TGTGCCAGCAGCCAAGATCAGGGACAGAACTATGGCTACACCTTC. It yields the protein CASSQDQGQNYGYTF.

The chain uses TRBV9 and TRBJ2-1, with TRBD2 matching over 12 bases. Trimming removed 0 bases from V and 0 bases from J; junction bases left unmatched: 4. Per germline, CDR1 SGDLS and CDR2 YYNGEE. This CDR3 is built from 18 residues. The CDR3: CASSVDGLAGSSYNEQFF. The DNA for the CDR3 is TGTGCCAGCAGCGTAGACGGACTAGCGGGGAGCTCCTACAATGAGCAGTTCTTC.

This chain links TRBV12-5 with TRBJ1-4; 10 bases line up with TRBD1. The germline V gene has CDR1 LGHNT and CDR2 FRNRAP. This CDR3 has 14 residues. V gave up 5 bases and J gave up 8 bases; unmatched junction bases: 5. CDR3 sequence: CASGNGQGDEKLFF. The CDR3 region has the DNA TGTGCTAGTGGTAATGGACAGGGGGACGAAAAACTGTTTTTT.

This chain joins TRBV19 and TRBJ1-2, with D possibly being TRBD1 (5 bases). CDR3 length: 15 residues. From germline, CDR1 is LNHDA and CDR2 SQIVND (reference sequence). The ends were cut back, 1 base at V and 2 bases at J, with 11 bases in the middle. The CDR3: CASSIAGMVNYGYTF. The CDR3 region has the DNA TGTGCCAGTAGTATAGCAGGGATGGTGAACTATGGCTACACCTTC.

The chain joins TRBV18 to TRBJ1-2; TRBD1 matches at 8 bases. J gave up 8 bases and V 3 bases, and 11 bases lay outside the gene matches. Germline lookup yields CDR1 KGHSH and CDR2 LQKENI. This CDR3 has 15 residues. The CDR3 here is CASSPLGQGLWGYTF. The DNA of the CDR3 is TGTGCCAGCTCACCCCTCGGACAGGGCTTGTGGGGCTACACCTTC.

This rearrangement joins TRBV19 to TRBJ2-5, with TRBD2 matching 7 bases. With V trimmed by 5 bases and J by 3 bases, 6 bases remained unmatched. Germline V gene data show CDR1 as LNHDA and CDR2 as SQIVND (reference sequence). The CDR3 spans 14 residues. CDR3 sequence: CASSLPGLEETQYF. CDR3 DNA: TGTGCCAGTAGTCTACCCGGACTAGAAGAGACCCAGTACTTC.

This chain joins TRBV14 and TRBJ1-2, with 7 bases that match TRBD1. Germline loops: CDR1 SGHDN, CDR2 FVKESK. V was clipped by 5 bases and J by 4 bases; unmatched bases: 10. The CDR3 has 15 amino acids. CDR3 sequence reads: CASSKRQGVVYGYTF. CDR3 DNA sequence: TGTGCCAGCAGCAAGAGACAGGGAGTCGTCTATGGCTACACCTTC.

This clone has only one observation. The chain joins TRBV30 to TRBJ1-2; D gene uncertain. Germline V CDR1 and CDR2: GTSNPN, SVGIG (reference sequence). Trimming took 0 bases from V and 8 from J, leaving 7 bases between them. The CDR3 runs to 11 residues. The CDR3 coding sequence is TGTGCCTGGAGTGTACTGAGGGGCTACACCTTC. Its translation is CAWSVLRGYTF.

This chain connects TRBV5-6 to TRBJ2-1; the D gene is possibly TRBD2 (6 bases). V lost 4 bases to trimming and J lost 2 bases, with 13 bases between them. CDR1 and CDR2 (germline): SGHDT, YYEEEE. This CDR3 is 15 amino acids long. The CDR3 DNA sequence: TGTGCCAGCAGCCAAACTAGCCCCCCCTACAATGAGCAGTTCTTC. It encodes CASSQTSPPYNEQFF.

The chain is built from TRBV19 and TRBJ2-6; D is undetermined. V was cut by 1 base and J by 4 bases, with 5 bases left in between. The CDR3 covers 14 residues. The germline gives CDR1 LNHDA, CDR2 SQIVND (reference sequence). The CDR3 spells CASSIASGANVLTF. DNA for the CDR3: TGTGCCAGTAGTATAGCCTCCGGGGCCAACGTCCTGACTTTC.

This clone has a single count. This chain uses TRBV9 with TRBJ2-5; 9 nucleotides agree with TRBD2. V shed 0 bases, J shed 5 bases, and the junction held 2 bases outside the gene matches. Germline loops: CDR1 SGDLS, CDR2 YYNGEE. The CDR3 totals 14 residues. CDR3 in DNA: TGTGCCAGCAGCGTAGATAGCGGGAGTGAGACCCAGTACTTC. Translation: CASSVDSGSETQYF.

V usage is TRBV19 and J usage is TRBJ2-1; D not resolved. Trimming removed 8 bases at V and 5 bases at J, with 13 bases between. This CDR3 is 13 amino acids long. The germline CDR1 and CDR2 sequences are LNHDA and SQIVND (reference sequence). In nucleotides, the CDR3 is TGTGCCAGTGCGGTTCCATTGAACAATGAGCAGTTCTTC. This gives the protein CASAVPLNNEQFF.

This sequence joins TRBV9 and TRBJ1-6; possible D gene TRBD1, 6 bases. The germline V gene encodes CDR1 SGDLS and CDR2 YYNGEE. This CDR3 is 15 amino acids long. V was cut by 3 bases and J by 4 bases, with 11 bases left in between. The CDR3 DNA is TGTGCCAGCAGCGGCGGGGGGGCATATAATTCACCCCTCCACTTT. Translating it yields CASSGGGAYNSPLHF. The complete variable domain, with remaining parts taken from reference TRBV9 and TRBJ1-6, reads DSGVTQTPKHLITATGQRVTLRCSPRSGDLSVYWYQQSLDQGLQFLIQYYNGEERAKGNILERFSAQQFPDLHSELNLSSLELGDSALYFCASSGGGAYNSPLHFGNGTRLTVT.

The J gene is TRBJ2-1, the V gene TRBV6-1; no firm D call. The CDR3 is 11 residues long. Trimming took 3 bases from V and 15 from J, leaving 12 bases between them. CDR1 MNHNS and CDR2 SASEGT come from the germline V gene. The CDR3 loop is CASSDRSARFF. For the CDR3, the DNA is TGTGCCAGCAGTGATCGGTCCGCTCGGTTCTTC.

The J gene is TRBJ2-7, the V gene TRBV4-3; TRBD1 agrees at 10 bases. CDR3 size: 16 residues. Germline V gives CDR1 LGHNA, CDR2 YSLEER. J lost 4 bases, V lost 0 bases, and 6 bases had no gene match. The CDR3 region is CASSQDRGTGAYEQYF. For the CDR3, the DNA is TGCGCCAGCAGCCAAGATCGAGGGACAGGGGCATACGAGCAGTACTTC.

The chain has TRBV30 and TRBJ2-7, with 9 bases lining up with TRBD1. The CDR3 has 14 residues. J lost 3 bases, V lost 5 bases, and 8 bases had no gene match. Germline lookup yields CDR1 GTSNPN and CDR2 SVGIG (reference sequence). As DNA, the CDR3 is TGTGCCTGGTCCCCCGGGACAGGGAACTACGAGCAGTACTTC. This codes for CAWSPGTGNYEQYF.

The rearrangement links TRBV7-3 to TRBJ2-2, with D maybe TRBD1 (6 bases). The CDR3 length is 15 residues. V shed 3 bases and J shed 1 base, with 9 bases lying between them. The V gene's germline CDR1 is SGHTA and CDR2 FQGTGA. For the CDR3, the DNA is TGTGCCAGCAGCTTGCAGGGGAGGAACACCGGGGAGCTGTTTTTT. Its translation is CASSLQGRNTGELFF.

This chain joins TRBV7-9 and TRBJ1-2; D perhaps matches TRBD1 (5 bases). Germline V gene sequence: CDR1 SEHNR, CDR2 FQNEAQ (reference sequence). The length of the CDR3 is 14 residues. V dropped 0 bases and J dropped 6 bases, with 11 bases sitting between them. The CDR3 loop reads CASSLAGRMHGYTF. CDR3 nucleotide sequence: TGTGCCAGCAGCTTAGCGGGGCGGATGCATGGCTACACCTTC.

V is TRBV11-3 and J is TRBJ1-5, with D hard to call. This CDR3 region has 16 residues. Germline V gene lookup returns CDR1 SGHNT and CDR2 YENEEA. The V end was cut by 1 base, the J end by 0 bases, with 10 bases between. The CDR3 DNA is TGTGCCAGCAGCTTAGGCGGACTGTATAGCAATCAGCCCCAGCATTTT. This encodes CASSLGGLYSNQPQHF.

The rearrangement links TRBV6-6 to TRBJ2-7; 7 bases align to TRBD2. There are 14 residues in the CDR3. In germline, CDR1 is MNHNY, CDR2 SVGAGI (reference sequence). V was clipped by 3 bases and J by 5 bases; unmatched bases: 7. The CDR3 is CASSYWEGTHEQYF. CDR3 bases: TGTGCCAGCAGTTATTGGGAGGGAACCCACGAGCAGTACTTC.

The gene calls are TRBV4-1 and TRBJ2-3; tentatively, D is TRBD1 (6 bases). Germline V gene lookup returns CDR1 MGHRA and CDR2 YSYEKL. Trimming removed 4 bases from V and 3 bases from J, with 11 bases in between. The CDR3 covers 14 residues. CDR3 bases: TGCGCCAGCAGCCCGAGGACAGATACAGATACGCAGTATTTT. Protein: CASSPRTDTDTQYF.

J is TRBJ2-1 and V is TRBV27; TRBD2 is a possible D gene (6 bases). Trimming removed 6 bases from V and 4 bases from J, with 13 bases in between. Germline V CDR1 and CDR2: MNHEY, SMNVEV (reference sequence). The CDR3 runs 14 residues. The CDR3 nucleotides are TGTGCCAGCAGCCCGAGACTAGGTTACAATGAGCAGTTCTTC. This translates into CASSPRLGYNEQFF.

The chain is built from TRBV6-6 and TRBJ2-5, with D maybe TRBD1 (5 bases). CDR1 and CDR2 (germline): MNHNY, SVGAGI (reference sequence). The CDR3 totals 14 residues. Deletions cut 6 bases from V and 1 base from J, with 12 bases between. This CDR3 reads CASRGRVVQETQYF. CDR3 sequence (DNA): TGTGCCAGCAGGGGGCGCGTTGTCCAAGAGACCCAGTACTTC.

The chain combines TRBV19 with TRBJ2-3; 8 bases agree with TRBD1. The junction had 9 bases not matched to a gene; V was cut back by 5 bases and J by 5 bases. Germline V gene lookup returns CDR1 LNHDA and CDR2 SQIVND (reference sequence). The CDR3 loop spans 15 amino acids. The CDR3 spells CASSDRDRQLDTQYF. CDR3 nucleotides: TGTGCCAGTAGTGACCGGGACAGGCAATTAGATACGCAGTATTTT.

V gene TRBV7-6 combines with J gene TRBJ1-4; D call uncertain. The V end was cut by 8 bases, the J end by 8 bases, with 24 bases between. Germline values: CDR1 SGHVS, CDR2 FNYEAQ. The CDR3 consists of 16 residues. CDR3 sequence: CASSPRGVAGGEKLFF. The CDR3 bases are TGTGCCAGCTCCCCCCGTGGAGTAGCCGGAGGGGAAAAACTGTTTTTT.